This TCR beta chain stems from a study of CD8+ T cells in alopecia areata (dated by TCRdb to 2016 to 2018). Regarding the complete study: The treated patients took part in an open-label pilot trial in which moderate-to-severe alopecia areata was treated with oral tofacitinib at 5 to 10 mg twice daily. Tofacitinib was given for 6 to 18 months, followed by 6 months of follow-up off drug to assess delayed response and recurrence. The study used high-throughput TCRbeta sequencing to examine T cell clonal expansion in alopecia areata, in both the C3H/HeJ mouse model and human patients. On the human side, TCRbeta sequencing was run on scalp tissue and on sorted CD4+ and CD8+ peripheral blood T cells from healthy controls and from alopecia areata patients with either patchy or totalis/universalis disease. Biopsies were taken from tofacitinib-treated patients at baseline and again at 4 and 24 weeks into treatment, and several of those patients also had a later scalp biopsy. Clonality in the scalp was compared among normal scalp (n=4), patchy alopecia areata scalp (n=8), and alopecia totalis/universalis scalp (n=8). RNA was extracted with the PAXgene miRNA kit for fixed scalp, the miRNeasy kit for PBMCs, and the RNeasy kit for mouse skin. TCRbeta CDR3 regions were amplified by immunoSEQ multiplex PCR using 35 Vbeta forward and 13 Jbeta reverse primers.

Study-wide conclusions, independent of this receptor: Scalp TCR repertoire analysis is complicated because resident alphabeta T cells in normal human skin are also sequenced, whereas mouse skin is dominated by gammadelta T cells. Compared with mice, TCR sequences shared between patients were less clear, possibly partly because of HLA diversity across the patient population. Compared with normal scalp, lesional scalp had higher clonality and more expanded CD8+ clones, particularly in alopecia totalis/universalis, a pattern that suggests antigenic drive.

The time point label, read with the paper, signifies: baseline before oral tofacitinib. From alopecia areata patients, peripheral blood was collected along with lesional scalp punch biopsies. PBMCs were isolated by density centrifugation and stained for CD3, CD4 and CD8, and CD4+ and CD8+ T cells were sorted on a FACSAria. This clone was seen more than once but under ten times. Its antigen is currently not known. The sample holds no much larger clone one base away, and base qualities are not on file. Library construction relied on the immunoSEQ multiplex PCR assay. For TCR sequencing, RNA was extracted from every sample and reverse transcribed into cDNA to serve as template. First-strand cDNA was synthesized using SuperScript III with a 2:1 mix of oligo-dT and random hexamers. A synthetic immune receptor repertoire was used to measure amplification bias, and any remaining bias was corrected computationally. Per the original workflow: Raw reads were preprocessed to remove errors, and CDR3 was defined according to IMGT conventions as the region from the conserved cysteine to phenylalanine. To get clonality, Shannon entropy was normalized by log2 of the number of productive unique TCRs and the result was subtracted from 1. Scalp TCRbeta sequences were cross-referenced with sorted blood CD4 and CD8 repertoires so that the CD4 or CD8 identity of scalp clones could be inferred. Held by TCRdb, this immuneACCESS table contains in-frame sequences only and omits some clones. Under half of the omission traces to an unresolved V gene where checked; the cause of the rest is unknown. The DNA was the basis for D and trimming; V, J and clone size are from that table. The sample table shows about 150,000 clones, and under 60% are seen once. 5% to 7% of the sample belongs to the ten largest clones.

The TCR was taken from a human donor with alopecia areata. The sequencing here drew on CD4+ T cells sorted from blood, taken at week 0.

The DNA sequence is TGCGCCAGCAGTCAAGAAGGGAGGGCGGGCTACACCTTC. This yields the protein CASSQEGRAGYTF. The rearranged chain carries TRBV23-1 and TRBJ1-2, with the D gene call left open. TRBV23-1 is recorded as an ORF, its role being uncertain. From its cysteine to its phenylalanine, the CDR3 spans 13 amino acids. Only the CDR3 DNA is retained, 39 bases long and in frame from the first base. V is pared back by 2 bases and J by 8 bases, with 12 bases lying between the germline termini.